This T cell receptor (beta chain) was profiled in a study of control samples from healthy donors and cancer patients. Sequencing used immunoSEQ multiplex PCR; TCRdb keeps in-frame clones, though not all of them. The repertoire holds around 130,000 clones, with over 75% as singletons. The germline V gene has CDR1 MGHRA and CDR2 YSYEKL. The CDR3 consists of 16 residues. V lost 1 base and J lost 8, with 18 bases in between. This receptor was identified in a man aged 18-30 years in good health. The sequenced sample consisted of blood. The chain is built from TRBV4-1 and TRBJ2-1; D may be TRBD1 or TRBD2 (5 bases each). The CDR3, as DNA: TGCGCCAGCAGCCAAGCCGTTTCGCCCCGGGGCGATGAGCAGTTCTTC. Amino acids: CASSQAVSPRGDEQFF.